This passage covers 26 T cell receptor beta chains from one sample sequenced in a study of T-cell reconstitution after alpha-beta-depleted transplantation in children. For TCRbeta, the library was prepared with unique molecular identifiers. TCRdb itself ran the PCR reads through MiXCR, one entry per CDR3 protein. The table shows about 200,000 distinct CDR3 sequences, with roughly 9.1% occurring only once. This specimen was PBMCs, mostly from graft donor cells, taken 360 days after TCRalphabeta/CD19-depleted stem cell transplant. The origin of the receptors is a male patient aged 2 to 9 who had a stem cell transplant for acute myeloid leukemia, so the T cells may come from the graft donor.

This clonotype was counted between two and nine times. The chain couples TRBV12-3 or TRBV12-4 to TRBJ1-2; maybe TRBD1 (6 bases). Trimming took 6 bases from V and 8 from J, leaving 19 bases between them. The CDR3 sequence is 14 residues long. CDR3 protein: CASRTRQAPRGYTF. In DNA form, the CDR3 reads TGTGCCAGCAGAACCCGACAGGCCCCTAGGGGCTACACCTTC.

This rearrangement joins TRBV12-3 or TRBV12-4 to TRBJ2-1; TRBD1 is a possible D gene (7 bases). The CDR3 totals 12 residues. Between the trimmed V and J ends, which lost 3 bases and 14 bases, there was a span of 14 bases. The CDR3 DNA sequence: TGTGCCAGCAGTTTTCAGGGGGGAAGAAAGTTCTTC. It translates to CASSFQGGRKFF.

Only a few counts were recorded for this clonotype. The chain carries TRBV6-2 or TRBV6-3 and TRBJ1-4, with TRBD1 as a possible D gene (6 bases). The length of the CDR3 is 17 residues. Germline V CDR1 and CDR2: MNHEY, SVGEGT. V lost 2 bases and J 6 bases, leaving 19 bases between the germline ends. This CDR3 is CASSYNPKGGAYEKLFF. DNA of the CDR3: TGTGCCAGCAGTTACAACCCCAAGGGGGGCGCTTATGAAAAACTGTTTTTT.

This clonotype came up a few times. V gene TRBV7-6 combines with J gene TRBJ2-3; D is possibly TRBD2 (5 bases). The germline gives CDR1 SGHVS, CDR2 FNYEAQ. This CDR3 is built from 17 residues. Trimming took 1 base from V and 5 from J, leaving 19 bases between them. The CDR3 loop is CASSLVPSRSGRDTQYF. CDR3 DNA sequence: TGTGCCAGCAGCTTAGTTCCAAGTAGGTCGGGGAGAGATACGCAGTATTTT.

This clonotype appeared many times. Germline is not matched at one junction end, which may reflect a read error. The chain carries TRBV7-8 and TRBJ2-1; D call uncertain. CDR3 length: 14 residues. The V gene's germline CDR1 is SGHVS and CDR2 FQNEAQ. CDR3 in DNA: TGTGCCAGCAGCTCTCACCCCCCGACTGGCCAGCAATTCTTC. Translating gives CASSSHPPTGQQFF.

At least ten counts were recorded for this clonotype. The junction shows a germline mismatch at one end, possibly a read error. This rearrangement joins TRBV7-7 to TRBJ2-5; D is possibly TRBD1 (6 bases). This CDR3 has 13 amino acids. The germline V gene has CDR1 SSHAT and CDR2 FNYEAQ (reference sequence). The CDR3 here is CASSFQGPETQYF. Written as DNA, the CDR3 is TGTGCTAGCAGCTTCCAGGGGCCGGAGACCCAGTACTTC. Together with reference TRBV7-7 and TRBJ2-5, the CDR3 gives the full variable domain: GAGVSQSPRYKVTKRGQDVTLRCDPISSHATLYWYQQALGQGPEFLTYFNYEAQPDKSGLPSDRFSAERPEGSISTLTIQRTEQRDSAMYRCASSFQGPETQYFGPGTRLLVL.

The chain uses TRBV30 and TRBJ2-1; D not resolved. Germline V CDR1 and CDR2: GTSNPN, SVGIG (reference sequence). The CDR3 has 15 amino acids. V shed 0 bases and J shed 0 bases, with 9 bases lying between them. CDR3 DNA: TGTGCCTGGAGTGTAGAGCCGGGCTCCTACAATGAGCAGTTCTTC. It translates to CAWSVEPGSYNEQFF.

In this sample, this clonotype turned up many times. The rearrangement uses TRBV12-3 or TRBV12-4 and TRBJ2-7; maybe TRBD2 (5 bases). The CDR3 is made up of 14 amino acids. The V end was cut by 3 bases, the J end by 4 bases, with 13 bases between. CDR3: CASSLVGVGYEQYF. The CDR3 nucleotides are TGTGCCAGCAGTTTGGTCGGGGTAGGGTACGAGCAGTACTTC.

This clonotype was seen only a few times. This chain connects TRBV28 to TRBJ2-7, with 8 bases identical to TRBD2. Trimming removed 6 bases from V and 2 bases from J; junction bases left unmatched: 3. The CDR3 runs to 13 residues. Germline assignment: CDR1 MDHEN and CDR2 SYDVKM. The DNA for the CDR3 is TGTGCCAGCAGGGCTAGCGGGCCCTACGAGCAGTACTTC. Translation: CASRASGPYEQYF. Complete variable domain (other parts from reference TRBV28 and TRBJ2-7): DVKVTQSSRYLVKRTGEKVFLECVQDMDHENMFWYRQDPGLGLRLIYFSYDVKMKEKGDIPEGYSVSREKKERFSLILESASTNQTSMYLCASRASGPYEQYFGPGTRLTVT.

The chain is built from TRBV9 and TRBJ2-7; a possible D gene is TRBD1 (6 bases). Germline V CDR1 and CDR2: SGDLS, YYNGEE. The CDR3 sequence is 15 residues long. V was trimmed by 4 bases and J by 0 bases, leaving 14 bases between them. The CDR3 DNA reads as TGTGCCAGCAGCTCGCGACAGGACCCCTCCTACGAGCAGTACTTC. This codes for CASSSRQDPSYEQYF.

This rearrangement joins TRBV5-1 to TRBJ1-6; no firm D call. The CDR3 has 16 amino acids. The germline V gene has CDR1 SGHRS and CDR2 YFSETQ. The V end lost 4 bases, the J end lost 7 bases, and 18 bases lay between the germline ends. The CDR3 coding sequence is TGCGCCAGCAGCCCGAACTTATGGACGGAGAATTCACCCCTCCACTTT. It is translated as CASSPNLWTENSPLHF.

This clonotype was observed at least ten times. The genes are TRBV20-1 and TRBJ2-4; D could derive from TRBD1 or TRBD2 (6 bases each). The CDR3 totals 14 residues. V was pared by 6 bases and J by 1 base, with 13 bases between. Looked up from germline, CDR1 is DFQATT and CDR2 is SNEGSKA (reference sequence). CDR3 sequence (DNA): TGCAGTGCCAAATTAGGGGGGGCCAAAAACATTCAGTACTTC. It translates to CSAKLGGAKNIQYF.

This clonotype was counted at least ten times. The J gene is TRBJ2-4, the V gene TRBV6-1, with D unresolved. The V gene lost 5 bases and the J gene lost 6 bases, with 17 bases spanning the gap. Germline values: CDR1 MNHNS, CDR2 SASEGT. The CDR3 loop spans 15 amino acids. CDR3 nucleotides: TGTGCCAGCAGTACCCAGACCGGACGCAGAAACATTCAGTACTTC. As protein: CASSTQTGRRNIQYF.

In its sample, this clonotype was seen many times. This chain uses TRBV20-1 with TRBJ2-5, with no clear D. V was cut by 3 bases and J by 0 bases, with 17 bases left in between. Germline V gives CDR1 DFQATT, CDR2 SNEGSKA (reference sequence). This CDR3 has 16 amino acids. This chain's CDR3 is CSASPSMSRYQETQYF. In DNA, the CDR3 is TGCAGTGCTAGCCCTTCTATGTCCCGGTACCAAGAGACCCAGTACTTC.

This clonotype was seen only a few times. The chain has TRBV29-1 and TRBJ2-7, with D unclear. Trimming removed 5 bases from V and 3 bases from J, with 8 bases in between. This CDR3 region has 11 residues. Looked up from germline, CDR1 is SQVTM and CDR2 is ANQGSEA. CDR3 residues: CSVRGIYEQYF. The DNA for the CDR3 is TGCAGCGTTCGCGGCATCTACGAGCAGTACTTC.

J is TRBJ2-1 and V is TRBV29-1, with 11 positions matching TRBD2. Losses at the gene ends were 7 bases for V and 0 bases for J; bases not matched to a gene: 5. This CDR3 spans 15 amino acids. Germline-derived CDR1 and CDR2 are SQVTM and ANQGSEA. The CDR3, as DNA: TGCAGCGCCGGGACTAGCGGTTTCTCCTACAATGAGCAGTTCTTC. The encoded protein is CSAGTSGFSYNEQFF.

The chain carries TRBV29-1 and TRBJ2-6; D remains ambiguous. CDR3 length: 14 amino acids. Germline CDR1 and CDR2: SQVTM and ANQGSEA. Trimming removed 6 bases from V and 4 bases from J, with 13 bases in between. The CDR3 here is CSVKMGSGANVLTF. The CDR3 region has the DNA TGCAGCGTGAAAATGGGTTCCGGGGCCAACGTCCTGACTTTC.

The table lists this clonotype with many counts. The rearrangement links TRBV20-1 to TRBJ2-6; no firm D call. The V gene lost 4 bases and the J gene lost 0 bases, with 7 bases spanning the gap. Per the germline V gene, CDR1 is DFQATT and CDR2 is SNEGSKA (reference sequence). This CDR3 spans 14 amino acids. In DNA, the CDR3 is TGCAGTGCTACGAACCACTCTGGGGCCAACGTCCTGACTTTC. This sequence encodes CSATNHSGANVLTF.

At least ten counts were recorded for this clonotype. The chain employs TRBV29-1 and TRBJ2-1; D unresolved. Germline CDR1 SQVTM, CDR2 ANQGSEA. The CDR3 runs 10 residues. V gave up 3 bases and J gave up 5 bases, with 2 bases separating them. The CDR3 region is CSVDDNEQFF. CDR3 coding DNA: TGCAGCGTTGACGACAATGAGCAGTTCTTC.

This clonotype was observed at least ten times. The CDR3: CATSRASGGMIPQYF. CDR3 nucleotides: TGTGCCACCAGCAGGGCTAGCGGGGGGATGATTCCTCAGTACTTC. V and J are TRBV15 and TRBJ2-4, with 11 bases identical to TRBD2. CDR1 is LNHNV, CDR2 YYDKDF, per germline (reference sequence). V lost 3 bases, J lost 12 bases, and 10 bases stayed unmatched. This CDR3 contains 15 residues. Using reference TRBV15 and TRBJ2-4 for the parts outside the CDR3, the full variable domain is DAMVIQNPRYQVTQFGKPVTLSCSQTLNHNVMYWYQQKSSQAPKLLFHYYDKDFNNEADTPDNFQSRRPNTSFCFLDIRSPGLGDTAMYLCATSRASGGMIPQYFGAGTRLSVL.

The chain recombines TRBV9 with TRBJ2-1, with 7 bases aligning to TRBD2. This CDR3 spans 16 amino acids. The germline gives CDR1 SGDLS, CDR2 YYNGEE. Unmatched junction bases numbered 5, after V lost 0 bases and J lost 2 bases. The CDR3: CASSVVGGGAYNEQFF. Here the CDR3 DNA reads TGTGCCAGCAGCGTAGTGGGGGGAGGGGCCTACAATGAGCAGTTCTTC.

This clonotype was detected a few times. V is TRBV20-1 and J is TRBJ2-7; TRBD1 matches at 9 bases. The CDR3 runs to 13 residues. Losses at the gene ends were 6 bases for V and 2 bases for J; bases not matched to a gene: 5. Germline loops: CDR1 DFQATT, CDR2 SNEGSKA (reference sequence). The DNA for the CDR3 is TGCAGTGCCCAGGGGGACAGGGCCTACGAGCAGTACTTC. The encoded protein is CSAQGDRAYEQYF.

This clonotype was seen many times. The chain carries TRBV29-1 and TRBJ1-5; 7 nucleotides agree with TRBD1. The germline gives CDR1 SQVTM, CDR2 ANQGSEA. J was trimmed by 9 bases and V by 2 bases; bases with no gene match: 10. This CDR3 has 14 residues. The CDR3 DNA is TGCAGCGTTGAAATCGGGCAGGGGGGAGGGCCCCAGCATTTT. Protein: CSVEIGQGGGPQHF.

V is TRBV7-2 and J is TRBJ2-1; 8 positions agree with TRBD2. The ends lost 5 bases at V and 5 bases at J; junction bases unmatched: 11. Germline V CDR1 and CDR2: SGHTA, FQGNSA. This CDR3 spans 16 amino acids. The CDR3 sequence: CASSPPGLGFHNEQFF. CDR3 coding DNA: TGTGCCAGCAGCCCTCCGGGACTAGGGTTTCACAATGAGCAGTTCTTC.

The V and J genes are TRBV10-3 and TRBJ2-5; D not resolved. Germline loops: CDR1 ENHRY, CDR2 SYGVKD. Trimming left V 10 bases short and J 1 base short, with 13 bases between. The CDR3 totals 13 residues. The CDR3 spells CATSGVRQETQYF. CDR3 bases: TGTGCCACCTCAGGCGTACGCCAAGAGACCCAGTACTTC.

V gene TRBV27 combines with J gene TRBJ1-1; D is uncertain. Germline V gene sequence: CDR1 MNHEY, CDR2 SMNVEV (reference sequence). This CDR3 is built from 13 residues. V lost 3 bases and J lost 1, with 6 bases in between. As DNA, the CDR3 is TGTGCCAGCAGTTTCCCGGGGAACACTGAAGCTTTCTTT. Its protein product is CASSFPGNTEAFF.